This T cell receptor (beta chain) emerged from a study of T-cell memory formation after mild COVID-19. Overall study findings and caveats: In second-wave clones peaking day 37, SARS-CoV-2 specificity remained unconfirmed. Cross-reactive memory apparently joined, as some responding clones appeared in pre-infection memory. Chiefly within CM and EM were the contracting CD4+ clones; CD8+ ones were within EMRA.

This clonotype was detected ten times or more. The antigen is unknown. TCRdb passed the 5' RACE reads through MiXCR, listing each CDR3 protein once. Of roughly 100,000 distinct CDR3 sequences listed, less than 15% are singletons. Germline V CDR1 and CDR2: DFQATT, SNEGSKA (reference sequence). The CDR3 is 14 amino acids. The V gene lost 5 bases and the J gene lost 0 bases, with 14 bases spanning the gap. The sample consisted of PBMCs or a T cell subset sorted from them (not recorded which). This rearrangement joins TRBV20-1 to TRBJ2-7; possible D gene TRBD2, 5 bases. The TCR was taken from an adult woman who had mild COVID-19 (a few samples of this study predate the infection). Cell type and time point are not known. The CDR3 region is CSAQPDSNSYEQYF. DNA for the CDR3: TGCAGTGCTCAACCGGACTCAAACTCCTACGAGCAGTACTTC.